This T cell receptor (beta chain) was identified during a study of early T cells in non-severe SARS-CoV-2 infection. Study as a whole: RNA in bulk from unsorted whole blood was sequenced, and chains were unpaired. Whole-study results and caveats: Private and CD4 specificities were missed by VDJdb matching, skewed to anti-spike CD8.

Points on this clonotype: No antigen is known for it.

Attached unique molecular identifiers marked individual cDNA molecules. TCRdb redid the calling of the 5' RACE reads with MiXCR, one entry per CDR3 protein. The top ten hold about 16% of the sample, which has fewer than 60,000 distinct CDR3 sequences, 7.5% to 10% seen once. Sample: whole blood. This clonotype originated in an adult who was a healthcare worker with PCR-confirmed SARS-CoV-2 infection or an uninfected control (not recorded which).

CDR3 sequence (DNA): TGTGCCAGCAGGCTTGGGGCGGGAGATACGCAGTATTTT. Protein: CASRLGAGDTQYF. The chain links TRBV28 to TRBJ2-3, with D tentatively TRBD1 or TRBD2 (5 bases each). This CDR3 has 13 amino acids. V was pared by 6 bases and J by 5 bases, with 12 bases between. Germline loops: CDR1 MDHEN, CDR2 SYDVKM. Full variable domain (outside the CDR3, taken from reference TRBV28 and TRBJ2-3): DVKVTQSSRYLVKRTGEKVFLECVQDMDHENMFWYRQDPGLGLRLIYFSYDVKMKEKGDIPEGYSVSREKKERFSLILESASTNQTSMYLCASRLGAGDTQYFGPGTRLTVL.